In its sample, the clone carrying this T cell receptor (beta chain) was seen many times. PBMCs were isolated by Ficoll-Paque density gradient centrifugation, using about 10 ml of fresh peripheral blood as the starting material. With 4 bases removed from V and 0 bases from J, the gap between germline ends came to 16 bases. This CDR3 comprises 17 residues. The germline V gene has CDR1 MNHNS and CDR2 SASEGT. Investigators amplified TCR beta CDR3 regions from RNA transcripts. The authors performed first-round RT-PCR with HTBI primers and then a second-round multiplex PCR. TCRdb redid the calling of the multiplex PCR reads with MiXCR, one entry per CDR3 protein. The sample holds 350,000 to 450,000 distinct CDR3 sequences; under 25% are singletons and the top ten take roughly 3%. The data were taken from a study of Graves' ophthalmopathy and Graves' hyperthyroidism.

The J gene is TRBJ1-5, the V gene TRBV6-1, with D perhaps TRBD1 (5 bases). Sequencing input: peripheral blood. This clonotype originated in a woman younger than 35 with stable Graves' hyperthyroidism. In DNA, the CDR3 is TGTGCCAGCAGTGGTGGGGGGTGGCGGGATAGCAATCAGCCCCAGCATTTT. Translating it yields CASSGGGWRDSNQPQHF.